The rows below give T cell receptor beta chains drawn from one sample of a study of regulatory T cells in long-lasting Graves disease. Each CDR3 protein gets one entry after TCRdb re-called the multiplex PCR reads with MiXCR. In the table there are about 300,000 distinct CDR3 sequences, around a fifth of which are singletons. The sample here was peripheral blood mononuclear cells (PBMCs), taken when the disease was refractory, from a patient treated with antithyroid drugs. Receptors were obtained from a female donor with Graves disease. The CDR3 runs from the conserved cysteine through the conserved F or W. D genes are given only for firm matches. Size tells how often a clone was seen (once, few, many) or the class of an expanded clone, and some rows leave it out.

V	J	size	D	CDR3	DNA
TRBV7-2	TRBJ2-7	few	TRBD1	CASSLWTGRGEQYF	TGTGCCAGCAGCTTATGGACAGGGCGGGGCGAGCAGTACTTC
TRBV15	TRBJ1-4	many	.	CATSRTDGYLTNEKLFF	TGTGCCACCAGCAGAACTGACGGATATCTGACTAATGAAAAACTGTTTTTT
TRBV3-1	TRBJ2-5	few	TRBD2	CASSPRTSGDLQETQYF	TGTGCCAGCAGCCCCCGGACTAGCGGGGACCTTCAAGAGACCCAGTACTTC
TRBV10-3	TRBJ2-7	once	TRBD2	CAIRGLAARCEQYF	TGTGCCATCAGGGGACTAGCGGCTCGATGCGAGCAGTACTTC
TRBV28	TRBJ2-7	.	TRBD1	CASSLYGTGLEQYF	TGTGCCAGCAGTTTATACGGGACAGGGTTAGAGCAGTACTTC
TRBV29-1	TRBJ2-5	.	TRBD2	CSFSGIIETQYF	TGCAGCTTTAGCGGGATAATAGAGACCCAGTACTTC
TRBV10-3	TRBJ2-5	few	TRBD2	CAISDPAEGLAEETQYF	TGTGCCATCAGTGACCCCGCGGAGGGACTAGCGGAAGAGACCCAGTACTTC
TRBV7-2	TRBJ1-6	many	TRBD1	CASSQTGAEYNSPLHF	TGTGCCAGCAGCCAGACAGGGGCTGAATATAATTCACCCCTCCACTTT
TRBV9	TRBJ2-7	few	.	CASSVNPATYEQYF	TGTGCCAGCAGCGTAAATCCCGCCACCTACGAGCAGTACTTC
TRBV7-2	TRBJ2-7	many	.	CASSLSGGVSEQYF	TGTGCCAGCAGCTTAAGTGGTGGGGTCTCCGAGCAGTACTTC
TRBV20-1	TRBJ1-5	few	.	CSARAPVSGGNQPQHF	TGCAGTGCTAGAGCCCCCGTGTCAGGGGGCAATCAGCCCCAGCATTTT
TRBV6-2/TRBV6-3	TRBJ2-2	many	TRBD2	CASSVTSGRAIDTGELFF	TGTGCCAGCAGCGTGACTAGCGGGAGGGCCATCGACACCGGGGAGCTGTTTTTT
TRBV10-3	TRBJ1-1	few	.	CAISEWRANTEAFF	TGTGCCATCAGTGAGTGGCGGGCTAACACTGAAGCTTTCTTT
TRBV7-3	TRBJ1-1	few	.	CASSLLRSSEAFF	TGTGCCAGCAGCTTATTAAGGAGTAGTGAAGCTTTCTTT
TRBV28	TRBJ2-5	many	.	CASSYPRETGAETQYF	TGTGCCAGCAGTTATCCGCGGGAAACAGGGGCGGAGACCCAGTACTTC
TRBV7-2	TRBJ2-3	.	TRBD2	CASSLVGAGSTDTQYF	TGTGCCAGCAGCTTAGTGGGAGCGGGAAGCACAGATACGCAGTATTTT
TRBV7-9	TRBJ1-1	few	.	CASSLVPGENTEAFF	TGTGCCAGCAGCTTAGTCCCGGGGGAGAACACTGAAGCTTTCTTT
TRBV6-1	TRBJ1-2	many	.	CASTRGGDGYTF	TGTGCCAGCACGAGGGGTGGCGACGGCTACACCTTC
TRBV10-3	TRBJ1-5	many	TRBD1	CAISPDRGTEQPQHF	TGTGCCATCAGTCCGGACAGGGGAACCGAGCAGCCCCAGCATTTT
TRBV9	TRBJ2-6	many	.	CASRVADSGANVLTF	TGTGCCTCCAGGGTAGCAGACTCTGGGGCCAACGTCCTGACTTTC
TRBV9	TRBJ2-2	.	.	CASSVAAGYGELFF	TGTGCCAGCAGCGTAGCGGCAGGGTATGGGGAGCTGTTTTTT
TRBV7-8	TRBJ2-2	few	.	CASSAPVGGELFF	TGTGCCAGCAGCGCCCCCGTTGGCGGGGAGCTGTTTTTT
TRBV7-2	TRBJ2-7	many	TRBD1	CASSPPGQSYEQYF	TGTGCCAGCAGCCCACCGGGACAGTCCTACGAGCAGTACTTC
TRBV12-3/TRBV12-4	TRBJ2-2	.	TRBD1	CASRSQGASGELFF	TGTGCCAGCAGATCACAGGGGGCGTCCGGGGAGCTGTTTTTT
TRBV28	TRBJ1-5	.	TRBD1	CASSPHRGANQPQHF	TGTGCCAGCAGTCCCCACAGGGGTGCCAATCAGCCCCAGCATTTT
TRBV15	TRBJ2-7	.	.	CATSREAEGYEQYF	TGTGCCACCAGCAGAGAGGCAGAGGGCTACGAGCAGTACTTC
TRBV27	TRBJ2-7	many	TRBD1	CASSPDRGHEQYF	TGTGCCAGCTCCCCGGACAGGGGGCACGAGCAGTACTTC
TRBV6-8	TRBJ2-5	.	.	CASTSGRGTAEETQYF	TGTGCCAGCACCTCCGGTCGCGGGACCGCCGAAGAGACCCAGTACTTC
TRBV20-1	TRBJ2-1	.	.	CSARDRVSGITYNEQFF	TGCAGTGCTAGAGACAGGGTGTCGGGAATAACCTACAATGAGCAGTTCTTC
TRBV29-1	TRBJ2-2	.	TRBD2	CSVVLADTGELFF	TGCAGCGTTGTACTAGCGGACACCGGGGAGCTGTTTTTT
TRBV7-2	TRBJ2-7	many	TRBD2	CASSLAGGRHNEQYF	TGTGCCAGCAGCTTAGCGGGCGGGAGACACAACGAGCAGTACTTC
TRBV4-3	TRBJ1-6	.	.	CASSPAVDRNSPLHF	TGCGCCAGCAGCCCCGCGGTGGACAGAAATTCACCCCTCCACTTT
TRBV19	TRBJ1-2	many	.	CASSMADTTGYTF	TGTGCCAGTAGTATGGCCGACACAACTGGCTACACCTTC
TRBV5-1	TRBJ1-1	few	TRBD1	CASSDRGTARNTEAFF	TGCGCCAGCAGCGACAGGGGAACTGCGAGGAACACTGAAGCTTTCTTT
TRBV7-2	TRBJ2-7	.	TRBD1	CASSSRQGGMDEQYF	TGTGCCAGCAGCTCCCGACAGGGGGGTATGGACGAGCAGTACTTC
TRBV28	TRBJ2-2	once	.	CASSLFESGVTGELFF	TGTGCCAGCAGTTTATTTGAGTCAGGGGTCACCGGGGAGCTGTTTTTT
TRBV7-8	TRBJ2-7	many	.	CASSLGRGRTYEQYF	TGTGCCAGCAGCTTAGGTCGGGGGCGTACCTACGAGCAGTACTTC
TRBV10-3	TRBJ2-2	few	.	CAISSFVDTGELFF	TGTGCCATCAGCTCTTTTGTGGACACCGGGGAGCTGTTTTTT
TRBV28	TRBJ2-7	few	.	CASRGTGVGEQYF	TGTGCCAGCCGGGGGACCGGGGTGGGCGAGCAGTACTTC
TRBV12-3/TRBV12-4	TRBJ2-7	many	.	CASSFWGADEQYF	TGTGCCAGCAGTTTTTGGGGTGCCGACGAGCAGTACTTC
TRBV29-1	TRBJ2-7	.	TRBD2	CSVGTSSHEQYF	TGCAGCGTTGGGACTAGTAGCCACGAGCAGTACTTC